This T cell receptor beta chain was recovered during a study of neurological immune-mediated disorders. V was clipped by 4 bases and J by 2 bases; unmatched bases: 2. Germline CDR1 and CDR2: SGHRS and YFSETQ. This CDR3 region has 13 residues. One entry per CDR3 protein, called by TCRdb with MiXCR from the 5' RACE reads. The data contain some 38,000 distinct CDR3 sequences, around 10% of them seen just once; the ten biggest clones take up about 4%. Many counts were recorded for this clonotype. Time point here: technical triplicate 1. This receptor was identified in a man aged 55-75 years with HTLV-1-associated myelopathy (HAM/TSP). This sequence joins TRBV5-1 and TRBJ1-2; 7 bases agree with TRBD1. Sequenced: PBMCs. The CDR3 reads CASSAGQNYGYTF. CDR3 bases: TGCGCCAGCAGCGCGGGACAGAACTATGGCTACACCTTC.